The table lists the clone carrying this TCR beta chain with a count of one. This sample is part of a study of blood T cell repertoires in COVID-19. Study-wide context: COVID-19 samples collected from the United States, Italy and Spain covered acute and convalescent phases. T cells, B-cell-depleted T cells, or PBMCs supplied cDNA or gDNA.

In the authors' methods: Amplified reference gene primers provided the basis for estimating nucleated cell counts. TCRdb keeps only in-frame clones here, not all; method: immunoSEQ multiplex PCR. Clonal size and the V and J genes are those of that table, whereas D and trimming came from the DNA. Among tens of thousands of clones listed, approximately 89% were seen once. The origin of this receptor is a man aged 70 or older with active or convalescent COVID-19. Specimen: peripheral blood.

The CDR3 region has the DNA TGTGCCAGCAGTTTGGTCGGGTTTGTGAATGAGCAGTTCTTC. Protein product: CASSLVGFVNEQFF. The V call is TRBV27, the J call TRBJ2-1; no reliable D call. Germline CDR1 MNHEY, CDR2 SMNVEV (reference sequence). This CDR3 has 14 residues. Trimming cost V 3 bases and J 7 bases, with 13 bases left between them.